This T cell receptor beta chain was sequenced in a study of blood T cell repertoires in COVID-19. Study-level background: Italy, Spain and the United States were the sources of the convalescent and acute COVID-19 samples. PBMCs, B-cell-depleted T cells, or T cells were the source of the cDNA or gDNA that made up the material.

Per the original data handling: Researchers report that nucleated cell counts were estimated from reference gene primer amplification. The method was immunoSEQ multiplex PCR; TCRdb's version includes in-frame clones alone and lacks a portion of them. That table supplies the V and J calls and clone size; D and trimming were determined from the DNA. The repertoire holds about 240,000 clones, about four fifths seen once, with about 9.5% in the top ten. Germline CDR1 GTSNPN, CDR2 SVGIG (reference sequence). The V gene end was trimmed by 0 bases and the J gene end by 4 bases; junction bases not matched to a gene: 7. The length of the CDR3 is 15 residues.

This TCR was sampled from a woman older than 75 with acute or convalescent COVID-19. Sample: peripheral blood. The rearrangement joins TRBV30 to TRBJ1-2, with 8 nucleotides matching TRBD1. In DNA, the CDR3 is TGTGCCTGGAGTGTACGTGCAGGGGGCGCCTATGGCTACACCTTC. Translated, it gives CAWSVRAGGAYGYTF.